This passage covers 11 T cell receptor beta chains from one sample sequenced in a study of regulatory T cells in long-lasting Graves disease. Time point meaning: newly diagnosed GD, antithyroid drugs for less than 3 months. PBMCs provided the RNA from which the TCR library was made. For TCR beta, libraries came from iRepertoire HTBI primers and Arm-PCR of CDR3 regions. TCRdb re-called the multiplex PCR reads with MiXCR, one entry per CDR3 protein. The sample shows about 440,000 distinct CDR3 sequences, about 16% of them seen only once. The same sample was also used in a study of T cells in Graves' hyperthyroidism and ophthalmopathy.

Sequencing used peripheral blood mononuclear cells (PBMCs), obtained at new diagnosis, from a patient treated with antithyroid drugs. Receptors originate from a woman between 25 and 40 years old with Graves disease.

With regard to this clonotype: A read error may explain this, as a much larger clone is one base away. The V and J genes are TRBV24-1 and TRBJ2-1; 9 nucleotides align to TRBD2. The J call may be wrong; the DNA end is better matched by TRBJ2-7. The CDR3 totals 15 residues. Germline CDR1 reads KGHDR; CDR2 reads SFDVKD. Here the CDR3 DNA reads TGTGCCACCAGTTTTTCGCGGGAGGGTTACAATGAGCAGTACTTC. Protein product: CATSFSREGYNEQYF.

This clonotype was detected many times. The V gene is TRBV4-1, the J gene TRBJ1-1, with 8 bases aligning to TRBD1. Germline V gene data show CDR1 as MGHRA and CDR2 as YSYEKL. Germline trimming cut 1 base from V and 1 base from J; bases unmatched to any gene: 2. CDR3 size: 15 residues. CDR3 nucleotide sequence: TGCGCCAGCAGCCAAGTCGGGACAGGGAACACTGAAGCTTTCTTT. Amino acid sequence: CASSQVGTGNTEAFF.

This clonotype was counted many times. The V call is TRBV2, the J call TRBJ2-3, with TRBD2 identical over 7 bases. The germline CDR1 and CDR2 sequences are SNHLY and FYNNEI. This CDR3 has 15 residues. Trimming cost V 8 bases and J 2 bases; bases outside gene matches: 10. The CDR3 protein is CASVGASGDTDTQYF. DNA of the CDR3: TGTGCCAGCGTCGGGGCTAGCGGCGACACAGATACGCAGTATTTT.

The chain links TRBV20-1 to TRBJ2-7; D call uncertain. The germline CDR1 and CDR2 sequences are DFQATT and SNEGSKA (reference sequence). CDR3 length equals 13 residues. The V gene lost 4 bases and the J gene lost 5 bases, with 15 bases spanning the gap. This CDR3 is CSAILIPVDEQYF. For the CDR3, the DNA is TGCAGTGCTATCCTGATTCCAGTGGACGAGCAGTACTTC.

This clonotype has a handful of counts. This chain joins TRBV3-1 and TRBJ2-2; maybe TRBD1 (5 bases). CDR1 and CDR2 (germline): LGHDT, YNNKEL (reference sequence). Trimming removed 0 bases at V and 6 bases at J, with 14 bases between. The CDR3 totals 16 residues. The CDR3 loop is CASSQEEGAIPGELFF. The CDR3 DNA sequence: TGTGCCAGCAGCCAAGAGGAAGGGGCAATACCCGGGGAGCTGTTTTTT.

This clonotype came up many times. The chain couples TRBV7-9 to TRBJ2-7; D is ambiguous. This CDR3 spans 13 amino acids. The germline gives CDR1 SEHNR, CDR2 FQNEAQ (reference sequence). V was pared by 2 bases and J by 2 bases, with 7 bases between. The CDR3 DNA reads TGTGCCAGCAGCTTAAGCAGGACCTACGAGCAGTACTTC. As protein: CASSLSRTYEQYF.

Here the CDR3 reads CASSESGLAGEYGDQFF. The CDR3 region has the DNA TGCGCCAGCAGTGAGTCCGGACTAGCGGGAGAGTATGGGGACCAGTTCTTC. The rearrangement joins TRBV10-1 to TRBJ2-1; 13 bases agree with TRBD2. Germline V gene data show CDR1 as WNHNN and CDR2 as SYGVQD (reference sequence). Trimming took 0 bases from V and 13 from J; bases not matched to a gene: 12. The CDR3 covers 17 residues.

The V and J genes are TRBV30 and TRBJ1-5; D might be TRBD1 (5 bases). Germline V CDR1 and CDR2: GTSNPN, SVGIG (reference sequence). The CDR3 consists of 13 residues. V was clipped by 0 bases and J by 7 bases, with 10 bases between them. CDR3 loop: CAWSVGGGQPQHF. The CDR3 region has the DNA TGTGCCTGGAGTGTCGGGGGTGGCCAGCCCCAGCATTTT.

The chain links TRBV19 to TRBJ1-1; a possible D gene is TRBD1 (6 bases). This CDR3 spans 13 amino acids. Trimming left V 6 bases short and J 2 bases short, with 10 bases between. CDR1 is LNHDA and CDR2 is SQIVND in the germline V gene (reference sequence). CDR3 in amino acids: CASRGTSNTEAFF. The DNA for the CDR3 is TGTGCCAGTAGGGGGACATCAAACACTGAAGCTTTCTTT.

This clonotype was recorded many times. The chain employs TRBV7-9 and TRBJ2-1; D is ambiguous. Between the trimmed V and J ends, which lost 0 bases and 5 bases, there was a span of 2 bases. CDR3 length: 12 amino acids. Germline CDR1 SEHNR, CDR2 FQNEAQ (reference sequence). CDR3 coding DNA: TGTGCCAGCAGCTTAGCTCACAATGAGCAGTTCTTC. Its protein is CASSLAHNEQFF.

The chain recombines TRBV2 with TRBJ1-2; unclear D gene. V shed 4 bases and J shed 8 bases, with 11 bases lying between them. The CDR3 runs 12 residues. Germline CDR1 is SNHLY and CDR2 is FYNNEI. The CDR3 DNA reads as TGTGCCAGCAGTGGACGGGGAGCAGGCTACACCTTC. Encoded protein: CASSGRGAGYTF.